Below, 17 T cell receptor beta chains from the same sample are listed, as sequenced in a study of shared clonotypes between healthy human individuals. Profiled with immunoSEQ multiplex PCR; TCRdb holds only in-frame clones, not every one. The table lists a few hundred thousand clones, around 97% of them singletons. The sample taken for sequencing was naive CD4+ T cells sorted from blood. Subset noted: CD45RA+ positively selected. These TCRs come from a woman in her twenties or thirties in good health.

This chain connects TRBV7-6 to TRBJ2-7; the match to TRBD1 covers 10 bases. J gave up 1 base and V 3 bases, and 6 bases lay outside the gene matches. This CDR3 is built from 16 residues. Germline CDR1 and CDR2: SGHVS and FNYEAQ. In DNA form, the CDR3 reads TGTGCCAGCAGCTTGAACCGGGACAGGGGATCCTACGAGCAGTACTTC. This translates into CASSLNRDRGSYEQYF.

This clone was seen a handful of times. The V gene is TRBV7-9, the J gene TRBJ2-5; a weak D match, TRBD2 (6 bases). The CDR3 has 15 residues. The germline gives CDR1 SEHNR, CDR2 FQNEAQ (reference sequence). V was trimmed by 5 bases and J by 5 bases, leaving 18 bases between them. CDR3 sequence (DNA): TGTGCCAGCAGCCCCCGGGGTAGGGGAGGCGAGACCCAGTACTTC. It translates to CASSPRGRGGETQYF. Full variable domain (outside the CDR3, taken from reference TRBV7-9 and TRBJ2-5): DTGVSQNPRHKITKRGQNVTFRCDPISEHNRLYWYRQTLGQGPEFLTYFQNEAQLEKSRLLSDRFSAERPKGSFSTLEIQRTEQGDSAMYLCASSPRGRGGETQYFGPGTRLLVL.

This clone has a single count. V is TRBV5-4 and J is TRBJ2-4; 8 positions match TRBD2. Trimming removed 3 bases from V and 4 bases from J; junction bases left unmatched: 6. The CDR3 runs 15 residues. Germline V gene lookup returns CDR1 SGHNT and CDR2 YYREEE (reference sequence). The CDR3 is CASSSKLADKNIQYF. The DNA for the CDR3 is TGTGCCAGCAGCTCCAAACTAGCGGATAAAAACATTCAGTACTTC.

The genes are TRBV5-6 and TRBJ2-1; no clear D gene. Trimming removed 1 base at V and 8 bases at J, with 4 bases between. The germline V gene encodes CDR1 SGHDT and CDR2 YYEEEE. CDR3 size: 11 residues. The DNA for the CDR3 is TGTGCCAGCAGCTTGCTGTATGAGCAGTTCTTC. Amino acid sequence: CASSLLYEQFF.

The chain couples TRBV9 to TRBJ2-3; possible D gene TRBD1, 5 bases. V gave up 0 bases and J gave up 1 base, with 9 bases separating them. The CDR3 runs to 15 residues. Germline V lookup: CDR1 SGDLS, CDR2 YYNGEE. The CDR3 spells CASSVAQVGTDTQYF. Here the CDR3 DNA reads TGTGCCAGCAGCGTAGCACAGGTCGGCACAGATACGCAGTATTTT.

The V gene is TRBV29-1, the J gene TRBJ1-1; 12 positions agree with TRBD1. This CDR3 is 13 amino acids long. The germline gives CDR1 SQVTM, CDR2 ANQGSEA. The V gene end was trimmed by 7 bases and the J gene end by 4 bases; junction bases not matched to a gene: 4. The CDR3 protein is CSARGQGATEAFF. The CDR3 DNA reads TGCAGCGCCCGGGGACAGGGGGCCACTGAAGCTTTCTTT.

V usage is TRBV19 and J usage is TRBJ2-7; TRBD2 agrees at 7 bases. The CDR3 extends over 16 amino acids. From germline, CDR1 is LNHDA and CDR2 SQIVND (reference sequence). After removal of 4 bases from V and 3 bases from J, the junction contained 12 bases not matched to a gene. For the CDR3, the DNA is TGTGCCAGTAGTAGCCGAGCGAGCGGGGCTTTCTACGAGCAGTACTTC. Translating it yields CASSSRASGAFYEQYF.

The chain links TRBV6-1 to TRBJ1-1, with D perhaps matching TRBD1 (6 bases). V lost 8 bases, J lost 5 bases, and 18 bases lay in between. The CDR3 is made up of 14 amino acids. Germline V CDR1 and CDR2: MNHNS, SASEGT. The CDR3 sequence is CASRYREEGTEAFF. The CDR3 DNA is TGTGCCAGCCGCTACAGGGAAGAAGGGACTGAAGCTTTCTTT.

The J gene is TRBJ1-1, the V gene TRBV5-1; D unresolved. V lost 1 base and J lost 1, with 8 bases in between. The CDR3 has 14 amino acids. Germline CDR1 is SGHRS and CDR2 is YFSETQ. The CDR3 protein is CASSLRLQNTEAFF. The CDR3 coding sequence is TGCGCCAGCAGCTTGAGACTCCAGAACACTGAAGCTTTCTTT. Together with reference TRBV5-1 and TRBJ1-1, the CDR3 gives the full variable domain: KAGVTQTPRYLIKTRGQQVTLSCSPISGHRSVSWYQQTPGQGLQFLFEYFSETQRNKGNFPGRFSGRQFSNSRSEMNVSTLELGDSALYLCASSLRLQNTEAFFGQGTRLTVV.

CDR3 region: CASSEAHEGQAFF. The CDR3 DNA is TGTGCCAGCAGTGAAGCGCACGAGGGGCAAGCTTTCTTT. The V and J genes are TRBV2 and TRBJ1-1; D might be TRBD1 (5 bases). The CDR3 is 13 residues long. V was clipped by 0 bases and J by 9 bases, with 11 bases between them. Germline CDR1 SNHLY, CDR2 FYNNEI.

This chain links TRBV2 with TRBJ2-1; D is undetermined. Germline values: CDR1 SNHLY, CDR2 FYNNEI. The CDR3 has 15 residues. Trimming left V 6 bases short and J 0 bases short, with 12 bases between. The CDR3 is CASRYTEISYNEQFF. Written as DNA, the CDR3 is TGTGCCAGCAGGTACACAGAGATCTCCTACAATGAGCAGTTCTTC.

The CDR3 region has the DNA TGTGCCAGCTCGCCCATTACGGGACAGGGGACGGGAGTCCATTCAGATACGCAGTATTTT. It specifies CASSPITGQGTGVHSDTQYF. V gene TRBV18 combines with J gene TRBJ2-3; 10 bases align to TRBD1. The V gene's germline CDR1 is KGHSH and CDR2 LQKENI. The ends lost 6 bases at V and 4 bases at J; junction bases unmatched: 22. The length of the CDR3 is 20 residues.

V usage is TRBV2 and J usage is TRBJ2-2, with a possible D match to TRBD1 (5 bases). Germline values: CDR1 SNHLY, CDR2 FYNNEI. V dropped 4 bases and J dropped 1 base, with 10 bases sitting between them. This CDR3 comprises 15 residues. The CDR3 spells CASSAAGKNTGELFF. Written as DNA, the CDR3 is TGTGCCAGCAGTGCGGCAGGGAAGAACACCGGGGAGCTGTTTTTT.

V gene TRBV7-9 combines with J gene TRBJ1-4, with 7 positions matching TRBD1. Germline V gene data show CDR1 as SEHNR and CDR2 as FQNEAQ (reference sequence). CDR3 length: 14 residues. The junction had 4 bases not matched to a gene; V was cut back by 2 bases and J by 7 bases. The CDR3 is CASSLRQGVEKLFF. The CDR3 DNA reads as TGTGCCAGCAGCTTAAGGCAGGGGGTTGAAAAACTGTTTTTT.

The gene calls are TRBV11-2 and TRBJ2-3, with 10 bases fitting TRBD2. Germline-derived CDR1 and CDR2 are SGHAT and FQNNGV. The V segment lost 5 bases and the J segment 15 bases; nucleotides outside the gene matches: 11. CDR3 size: 13 residues. CDR3 nucleotides: TGTGCCAGCAGCATATCCGGGACTAGCGCGTTATATTTT. Its protein product is CASSISGTSALYF.

The rearrangement links TRBV4-1 to TRBJ2-7; 9 nucleotides line up with TRBD1. The CDR3 sequence is 14 residues long. The germline CDR1 and CDR2 sequences are MGHRA and YSYEKL. The V and J ends lost 5 bases and 7 bases, in that order; junction bases with no gene match: 9. The CDR3 is CASSDDRGSGEQYF. For the CDR3, the DNA is TGCGCCAGCAGCGATGACAGGGGGTCTGGGGAGCAGTACTTC.

The chain combines TRBV30 with TRBJ2-7; D perhaps matches TRBD2 (6 bases). The germline gives CDR1 GTSNPN, CDR2 SVGIG (reference sequence). CDR3 length equals 14 residues. Deletions cut 5 bases from V and 5 bases from J, with 19 bases between. This CDR3 reads CAWDPVGGWHEQYF. The CDR3 DNA reads TGTGCCTGGGACCCCGTCGGGGGTTGGCACGAGCAGTACTTC.